This is a list of T cell receptor beta chains from one sample in a study of cytomegalovirus exposure and HLA in healthy donors. Measured with immunoSEQ multiplex PCR; TCRdb has only the in-frame clones, and not every one. The sample holds 55,000 to 70,000 clones, just over 85% seen once. The sequenced sample consisted of PBMCs. These receptor sequences come from a woman in her thirties in good health and CMV-seronegative. Both conserved end residues are trimmed from each CDR3.

CDR3 protein: ASNPGQGLHNEQF; J gene: TRBJ2-1; V gene: TRBV7-3
CDR3 protein: ASSFRAGLAGADTQY; J gene: TRBJ2-3; V gene: TRBV5-4
CDR3 protein: ASSSSGTSGYNEQF; J gene: TRBJ2-1; V gene: TRBV11-1
CDR3 protein: ASGTVNLLSNQPQH; J gene: TRBJ1-5; V gene: TRBV19
CDR3 protein: ASSQDRGHTDTQY; J gene: TRBJ2-3; V gene: TRBV14
CDR3 protein: ASSCWTGLSSDTQY; J gene: TRBJ2-3; V gene: TRBV6-5
CDR3 protein: ASSPRTSGPDTQY; J gene: TRBJ2-3; V gene: TRBV18
CDR3 protein: ASSETGSGGEQY; J gene: TRBJ2-7; V gene: TRBV6-1
CDR3 protein: ASSPSGSLGGEQY; J gene: TRBJ2-7; V gene: TRBV9
CDR3 protein: ATSRAPGGYEQY; J gene: NA; V gene: TRBV15
CDR3 protein: ASSQGRLASGMSYEQY; J gene: TRBJ2-7; V gene: TRBV16
CDR3 protein: ASSLVRGRALAKNIQY; J gene: TRBJ2-4; V gene: TRBV7-9
CDR3 protein: ASSSRGGVAAF; J gene: TRBJ1-1; V gene: TRBV2
CDR3 protein: ASSLWGENTEAF; J gene: TRBJ1-1; V gene: TRBV5-1